Listed below are T cell receptor beta chains from one sample, sequenced in a study of blood T cell repertoires in COVID-19. Data came from immunoSEQ multiplex PCR; TCRdb stores just in-frame clones and leaves some out. The repertoire consists of 180,000 or so clones, with around 81% occurring once and the leading ten covering under 3%. Sequenced: peripheral blood. Receptor source: a human donor with acute or convalescent COVID-19. The donor label of this sample is uncertain. Each CDR3 is given without its conserved first and last residue. The order of the fields is V gene, J gene, CDR3 protein.

TRBV6-5,TRBJ2-5,ASSRVRGETQY
TRBV11-2,TRBJ1-2,ASSPSNRGYGYT
TRBV16,TRBJ1-5,ASSLTGGQDQPQH
TRBV6-5,TRBJ1-5,ASSLRDRNQPQH
TRBV7-9,TRBJ2-5,ASSWGDRNSETQY
TRBV9,TRBJ2-3,ASSLRGSGGPPSYTDTQY
TRBV5-6,TRBJ2-3,ASSLMATDTQY
TRBV9,TRBJ2-7,ASSLAAGGSYEQY
TRBV1,TRBJ2-3,TSSHVPLDTQY
TRBV7-2,TRBJ2-7,ASSLRIVAGNSYEQY
TRBV30,TRBJ2-7,AWSVLPPQGLPYEQY
TRBV6-1,TRBJ2-3,ASSDLLRDTQY
TRBV2,TRBJ1-5,ASSPGGYSNQPQH
TRBV11-2,TRBJ1-3,ASSLATGHSGNTIY
TRBV9,TRBJ2-1,ASSEERGGQGSEQF
TRBV12-3/TRBV12-4,TRBJ1-1,ASSFGKNTEAF
TRBV11-2,TRBJ2-3,ASSSMGQGADTQY
TRBV19,TRBJ1-4,ASSIVQPNEKLF
TRBV18,TRBJ1-2,ASSPDRDYGYT
TRBV7-2,TRBJ1-2,ASSRSEGPYGYT
TRBV27,TRBJ1-5,ASKRGQGLQPQH
TRBV10-2,TRBJ1-5,ASGNTGYNQPQH
TRBV11-2,TRBJ2-1,ASAGGPYNEQF
TRBV6-5,TRBJ1-2,ASSPKDRGGYGYT
TRBV30,TRBJ2-5,AWSNSGTGAPETQY
TRBV20-1,TRBJ2-1,SREAVNEQF
TRBV27,TRBJ2-7,ASKEGGTYEQY
TRBV10-2,TRBJ1-2,ASRQGTANYGYT
TRBV2,TRBJ1-5,ASSVRGTGNQPQH